This record looks at one TCR beta chain sequence and its context. V lost 5 bases to trimming and J lost 0 bases, with 7 bases between them. This CDR3 region has 13 residues. Per germline, CDR1 LNHDA and CDR2 SQIVND (reference sequence). This table comes from immunoSEQ multiplex PCR, and its TCRdb copy is limited to in-frame clones, with some not included. The data show 140,000 to 150,000 clones, 85% seen once. These data originate in a study of blood T cell repertoires in COVID-19. The sequence was collected from a woman in her thirties or forties with active or convalescent COVID-19. The specimen sequenced was peripheral blood. The chain has TRBV19 and TRBJ1-1; possible D gene TRBD1, 5 bases. CDR3 region: CASSPTVNTEAFF. The CDR3 nucleotides are TGTGCCAGTAGTCCGACAGTGAACACTGAAGCTTTCTTT.